Below are 27 T cell receptor beta chains sequenced from a single sample in a study of blood T cell repertoires in COVID-19. Profiled with immunoSEQ multiplex PCR; TCRdb holds only in-frame clones, not every one. The table includes some 530,000 clones, around nine tenths detected once. The sequenced material came from PBMCs or T cells enriched from blood (not recorded which). These receptors were taken from a woman aged 55-69 years who had recovered from COVID-19.

This sequence joins TRBV27 and TRBJ1-4; D not certain. The CDR3 runs 15 residues. Trimming removed 6 bases at V and 11 bases at J, with 22 bases between. From germline, CDR1 is MNHEY and CDR2 SMNVEV (reference sequence). The CDR3: CASSWGTGTGGKLFF. The CDR3 DNA sequence: TGTGCCAGCAGCTGGGGAACCGGTACCGGAGGGAAACTGTTTTTT.

The J gene is TRBJ1-2, the V gene TRBV5-1, with 9 positions matching TRBD1. The V and J ends lost 1 base and 8 bases, in that order; junction bases with no gene match: 9. Per the germline V gene, CDR1 is SGHRS and CDR2 is YFSETQ. This CDR3 spans 15 amino acids. CDR3: CASSLSYDRGNGYTF. CDR3 nucleotides: TGCGCCAGCAGCTTGTCCTACGACAGGGGGAACGGCTACACCTTC.

The chain links TRBV3-1 (or the pseudogene TRBV3-2) to TRBJ1-1, with D perhaps matching TRBD1 (5 bases). V was clipped by 4 bases and J by 2 bases, with 14 bases between them. The germline CDR1 and CDR2 sequences are LGHDT and YNNKEL (reference sequence). CDR3 length: 15 residues. The CDR3 is CASSPPRQTNTEAFF. DNA of the CDR3: TGTGCCAGCAGCCCCCCGCGACAGACTAACACTGAAGCTTTCTTT.

The chain recombines TRBV7-9 with TRBJ2-3; TRBD1 aligns across 8 bases. The CDR3 extends over 14 amino acids. The germline V gene encodes CDR1 SEHNR and CDR2 FQNEAQ (reference sequence). Unmatched junction bases numbered 2, after V lost 2 bases and J lost 4 bases. The CDR3 sequence: CASSLTQGADTQYF. The CDR3 DNA reads TGTGCCAGCAGCTTAACACAGGGGGCAGATACGCAGTATTTT.

The rearrangement links TRBV2 to TRBJ1-1, with a weak D call TRBD1 (6 bases). Germline V gene sequence: CDR1 SNHLY, CDR2 FYNNEI. V gave up 3 bases and J gave up 0 bases, with 14 bases separating them. The CDR3 sequence is 16 residues long. The DNA of the CDR3 is TGTGCCAGCAGTGACCTCAGGGGTCCCATGAACACTGAAGCTTTCTTT. This encodes CASSDLRGPMNTEAFF.

This chain links TRBV10-3 with TRBJ1-3; TRBD1 matches 7 bases. The CDR3 loop spans 13 amino acids. Trimming took 11 bases from V and 2 from J; bases not matched to a gene: 6. CDR1 and CDR2 from the germline V gene are ENHRY and SYGVKD. The CDR3 protein is CAVQGEAGNTIYF. CDR3 sequence (DNA): TGTGCCGTTCAGGGGGAAGCTGGAAACACCATATATTTT.

The rearrangement joins TRBV4-1 to TRBJ2-5; 10 nucleotides agree with TRBD2. V lost 0 bases, J lost 5 bases, and 15 bases stayed unmatched. The germline gives CDR1 MGHRA, CDR2 YSYEKL. The CDR3 runs to 19 residues. This chain's CDR3 is CASSQDQSSGGGPRETQYF. CDR3 nucleotide sequence: TGCGCCAGCAGCCAAGACCAATCGAGCGGGGGGGGCCCTAGGGAGACCCAGTACTTC.

Only a few counts were recorded for this clone. V gene TRBV5-1 combines with J gene TRBJ2-1; 7 nucleotides line up with TRBD2. CDR3 length: 16 residues. V gave up 2 bases and J gave up 8 bases; unmatched junction bases: 13. The germline CDR1 and CDR2 sequences are SGHRS and YFSETQ. CDR3 protein: CASSFRGDHRVDEQFF. In nucleotides, the CDR3 is TGCGCCAGCAGCTTCCGGGGGGACCACCGGGTAGATGAGCAGTTCTTC.

This chain joins TRBV2 and TRBJ1-5; D may be TRBD1 (5 bases). V lost 7 bases and J lost 9, with 19 bases in between. This CDR3 is 14 amino acids long. Germline CDR1 reads SNHLY; CDR2 reads FYNNEI. CDR3 nucleotides: TGTGCCAGCACCCTCACAGGCCCTGGCGGGCCCCAGCATTTT. Translated: CASTLTGPGGPQHF.

This chain links TRBV24-1 with TRBJ2-3, with D perhaps TRBD1 (5 bases). Trimming removed 4 bases from V and 2 bases from J, with 9 bases in between. Germline V gene data show CDR1 as KGHDR and CDR2 as SFDVKD. The CDR3 covers 14 residues. In DNA, the CDR3 is TGTGCCACCAGTGAAGCAGGGAACACAGATACGCAGTATTTT. It encodes CATSEAGNTDTQYF.

This chain uses TRBV29-1 with TRBJ1-2, with D perhaps matching TRBD1 (5 bases). CDR3 length: 14 amino acids. With 7 bases removed from V and 4 bases from J, the gap between germline ends came to 19 bases. Germline lookup yields CDR1 SQVTM and CDR2 ANQGSEA. This CDR3 is CSGKTAAGTYGYTF. DNA for the CDR3: TGCAGCGGTAAAACAGCAGCGGGGACCTATGGCTACACCTTC. Together with reference TRBV29-1 and TRBJ1-2, the CDR3 gives the full variable domain: SAVISQKPSRDICQRGTSLTIQCQVDSQVTMMFWYRQQPGQSLTLIATANQGSEATYESGFVIDKFPISRPNLTFSTLTVSNMSPEDSSIYLCSGKTAAGTYGYTFGSGTRLTVV.

This clone was seen only a few times. This rearrangement joins TRBV12-5 to TRBJ1-5; 9 bases agree with TRBD1. Trimming at V came to 6 bases and at J to 4 bases, leaving 7 bases not matched to a gene. The CDR3 extends over 15 amino acids. Germline V CDR1 and CDR2: LGHNT, FRNRAP. The chain's CDR3 is CASGHEGTGNQPQHF. CDR3 sequence (DNA): TGTGCTAGTGGCCACGAAGGGACAGGGAATCAGCCCCAGCATTTT.

The chain links TRBV7-2 to TRBJ2-5; 10 bases line up with TRBD1. This CDR3 has 14 amino acids. Germline CDR1 is SGHTA and CDR2 is FQGNSA. Losses at the gene ends were 3 bases for V and 5 bases for J; bases not matched to a gene: 3. This CDR3 reads CASSLTGGFETQYF. The DNA of the CDR3 is TGTGCCAGCAGCTTGACAGGGGGCTTTGAGACCCAGTACTTC.

DNA for the CDR3: TGTGCCAGTTCAACCGGCTGGGGGGGCTCCTACAATGAGCAGTTCTTC. This translates into CASSTGWGGSYNEQFF. V usage is TRBV19 and J usage is TRBJ2-1, with 7 bases fitting TRBD2. This CDR3 has 16 amino acids. Trimming removed 8 bases from V and 0 bases from J; junction bases left unmatched: 10. Germline V gene data show CDR1 as LNHDA and CDR2 as SQIVND (reference sequence).

V is TRBV19 and J is TRBJ1-2; TRBD1 aligns across 7 bases. The ends lost 4 bases at V and 1 base at J; junction bases unmatched: 15. Germline loops: CDR1 LNHDA, CDR2 SQIVND (reference sequence). The CDR3 contains 18 residues. CDR3 protein: CASSRSKTGLSSNYGYTF. The CDR3 DNA reads TGTGCCAGTAGTAGGAGTAAGACAGGGTTGTCAAGTAACTATGGCTACACCTTC. Combining the CDR3 with reference TRBV19 and TRBJ1-2 gives the whole variable domain DGGITQSPKYLFRKEGQNVTLSCEQNLNHDAMYWYRQDPGQGLRLIYYSQIVNDFQKGDIAEGYSVSREKKESFPLTVTSAQKNPTAFYLCASSRSKTGLSSNYGYTFGSGTRLTVV.

The CDR3 protein is CSASQVDTQYF. The CDR3 coding sequence is TGCAGTGCCTCCCAGGTAGATACGCAGTATTTT. The chain uses TRBV20-1 and TRBJ2-3; D is undetermined. This CDR3 has 11 amino acids. V was shortened by 6 bases and J by 5 bases, with 9 bases between the two germline ends. Germline CDR1 reads DFQATT; CDR2 reads SNEGSKA (reference sequence).

The chain is built from TRBV5-5 and TRBJ1-4; the D is unclear. The ends were cut back, 4 bases at V and 8 bases at J, with 15 bases in the middle. There are 14 residues in the CDR3. CDR1 and CDR2 (germline): SGHKS, YYEKEE (reference sequence). DNA of the CDR3: TGTGCCAGCAGCAGTAGGCCCTTCGGGGAAAAACTGTTTTTT. The encoded protein is CASSSRPFGEKLFF.

The chain recombines TRBV19 with TRBJ1-5; weak D call: TRBD1 (6 bases). The V gene's germline CDR1 is LNHDA and CDR2 SQIVND (reference sequence). This CDR3 has 15 residues. V lost 8 bases, J lost 4 bases, and 18 bases lay in between. CDR3 loop: CASRLLGADNQPQHF. The CDR3 DNA sequence: TGTGCCAGTCGACTCCTGGGGGCGGATAATCAGCCCCAGCATTTT.

The chain employs TRBV2 and TRBJ1-1; D is perhaps TRBD1 (5 bases). The V gene lost 7 bases and the J gene lost 1 base, with 10 bases spanning the gap. CDR1 and CDR2 (germline): SNHLY, FYNNEI. The CDR3 extends over 13 amino acids. For the CDR3, the DNA is TGTGCCAGCACGCCAGGGCAGAACACTGAAGCTTTCTTT. Translated, it gives CASTPGQNTEAFF.

The chain uses TRBV5-1 and TRBJ2-1; TRBD2 aligns across 11 bases. Germline CDR1 is SGHRS and CDR2 is YFSETQ. After removal of 5 bases from V and 8 bases from J, the junction contained 9 bases not matched to a gene. The length of the CDR3 is 15 residues. The CDR3 DNA reads as TGCGCCAGCAGTTCTTTTAGCGGGGGGGCCGATGAGCAGTTCTTC. As protein: CASSSFSGGADEQFF.

The V gene is TRBV5-4, the J gene TRBJ2-6; TRBD1 agrees at 7 bases. After removal of 7 bases from V and 0 bases from J, the junction contained 4 bases not matched to a gene. CDR1 is SGHNT and CDR2 is YYREEE in the germline V gene (reference sequence). The CDR3 contains 15 residues. In nucleotides, the CDR3 is TGTGCCAGCGTTAGGGACAGCTCTGGGGCCAACGTCCTGACTTTC. Encoded protein: CASVRDSSGANVLTF.

This chain joins TRBV5-1 and TRBJ1-6, with D possibly being TRBD1 (6 bases). The CDR3 has 15 residues. Germline V gives CDR1 SGHRS, CDR2 YFSETQ. Trimming shortened V by 5 bases and J by 7 bases, and 16 bases separated the two germline ends. The CDR3 coding sequence is TGCGCCAGCAGATTAACAGGGCCGCCCAATTCACCCCTCCACTTT. Translated, it gives CASRLTGPPNSPLHF.

This clone was picked up a small number of times. This chain links TRBV2 with TRBJ1-1; D might be TRBD1 (6 bases). From germline, CDR1 is SNHLY and CDR2 FYNNEI. The CDR3 is 11 amino acids. V gave up 6 bases and J gave up 11 bases, with 13 bases separating them. The CDR3 DNA reads as TGTGCCAGCAGACTCCGTCAGGGGGCTTTCTTT. Translation gives CASRLRQGAFF.

The chain couples TRBV30 to TRBJ1-6, with D unresolved. The CDR3 has 15 residues. Trimming cost V 0 bases and J 2 bases, with 8 bases left between them. Germline lookup yields CDR1 GTSNPN and CDR2 SVGIG (reference sequence). CDR3 in amino acids: CAWSVDFTYNSPLHF. The CDR3 DNA reads as TGTGCCTGGAGTGTGGACTTCACCTATAATTCACCCCTCCACTTT.

The chain links TRBV15 to TRBJ1-1, with 7 bases that match TRBD1. CDR1 and CDR2 (germline): LNHNV, YYDKDF (reference sequence). The CDR3 loop spans 14 amino acids. The junction had 0 bases not matched to a gene; V was cut back by 1 base and J by 1 base. CDR3 sequence reads: CATSRGQGNTEAFF. The DNA of the CDR3 is TGTGCCACCAGCAGAGGACAGGGGAACACTGAAGCTTTCTTT. The complete variable domain, with remaining parts taken from reference TRBV15 and TRBJ1-1, reads DAMVIQNPRYQVTQFGKPVTLSCSQTLNHNVMYWYQQKSSQAPKLLFHYYDKDFNNEADTPDNFQSRRPNTSFCFLDIRSPGLGDTAMYLCATSRGQGNTEAFFGQGTRLTVV.

This chain joins TRBV6-5 and TRBJ1-2; D is unclear. The CDR3 contains 13 residues. Deletions cut 5 bases from V and 2 bases from J, with 9 bases between. Germline CDR1 MNHEY, CDR2 SVGAGI. The CDR3 region has the DNA TGTGCCAGCAGTACCGGTAAAAACTATGGCTACACCTTC. As protein: CASSTGKNYGYTF.

The CDR3 DNA reads TGCGCCAGCAGCCCGGAGGCGCATATTATTAGCAATCAGCCCCAGCATTTT. This sequence encodes CASSPEAHIISNQPQHF. This chain joins TRBV4-1 and TRBJ1-5; the D is unclear. The germline V gene encodes CDR1 MGHRA and CDR2 YSYEKL. V was cut by 4 bases and J by 0 bases, with 16 bases left in between. CDR3 length equals 17 residues.